This T cell receptor (beta chain) stems from a study of blood T cell repertoires in COVID-19. Method: immunoSEQ multiplex PCR; TCRdb's copy keeps in-frame clones and lacks some. The data show tens of thousands of clones, roughly 80% seen once. By frequency in the sample, this clone is medium-sized (0.01 to 0.1%). V dropped 6 bases and J dropped 7; count of bases not matched to a gene: 3. CDR3 length equals 11 residues. The receptor's source is a man between 65 and 80 years old with COVID-19, enrolled during active disease. Sequenced material: peripheral blood. The chain couples TRBV12-3 or TRBV12-4 to TRBJ2-7, with TRBD2 matching 7 bases. CDR3 sequence: CASSLGGEQYF. The CDR3 bases are TGTGCCAGCAGCCTGGGAGGGGAGCAGTACTTC.